What follows are 12 T cell receptor beta chains derived from one specimen sequenced in a study of PD-1 blockade in classical Hodgkin lymphoma. The data were produced by immunoSEQ multiplex PCR, yet TCRdb's version contains in-frame clones alone and is incomplete. This table holds roughly 61,000 clones, around 93% found once. Every single patient, without exception, relapsed after autologous stem cell transplantation, and brentuximab vedotin exposure varied. Sample: peripheral blood mononuclear cells (PBMCs), taken before the second cycle of nivolumab. The origin of the receptors is a human donor with classical Hodgkin lymphoma.

This chain uses TRBV27 with TRBJ1-5; D unresolved. Germline values: CDR1 MNHEY, CDR2 SMNVEV (reference sequence). The CDR3 totals 16 residues. The V end lost 5 bases, the J end lost 5 bases, and 19 bases lay between the germline ends. CDR3 DNA: TGTGCCAGCAGTCCCCTCGCGTTCCTACCCGATCAGCCCCAGCATTTT. This encodes CASSPLAFLPDQPQHF.

The chain joins TRBV27 to TRBJ2-1; 8 bases match TRBD2. Germline loops: CDR1 MNHEY, CDR2 SMNVEV (reference sequence). This CDR3 region has 11 residues. The CDR3 spells CVAGLHNEQFF. The CDR3 DNA is TGTGTAGCGGGATTACACAATGAGCAGTTCTTC.

This chain connects TRBV30 to TRBJ1-2, with a tentative D call TRBD1 (5 bases). V was pared by 1 base and J by 2 bases, with 11 bases between. The CDR3 runs 14 residues. Germline-derived CDR1 and CDR2 are GTSNPN and SVGIG (reference sequence). For the CDR3, the DNA is TGTGCCTGGAGTGGGGTAGGGGTCAACTATGGCTACACCTTC. This translates into CAWSGVGVNYGYTF.

Turning to this clone: The sample carries other DNA sequences with the same CDR3. V is TRBV9 and J is TRBJ2-7; D might be TRBD1 (5 bases). Germline loops: CDR1 SGDLS, CDR2 YYNGEE. This CDR3 spans 15 amino acids. With 0 bases removed from V and 0 bases from J, the gap between germline ends came to 10 bases. CDR3 region: CASSVGGRDSYEQYF. Written as DNA, the CDR3 is TGTGCCAGCAGCGTAGGGGGCAGGGACTCCTACGAGCAGTACTTC.

The gene calls are TRBV27 and TRBJ2-1, with D hard to call. This CDR3 is built from 11 residues. The germline V and J ends were trimmed by 2 bases and 9 bases, with 5 bases remaining between them. CDR1 MNHEY and CDR2 SMNVEV come from the germline V gene (reference sequence). CDR3 sequence reads: CASSLGLEQFF. CDR3 in DNA: TGTGCCAGCAGTTTAGGGCTTGAGCAGTTCTTC.

The rearrangement uses TRBV7-9 and TRBJ1-1, with D uncertain. Trimming stripped 1 base from V and 6 bases from J, with 9 bases between. The CDR3 length is 13 residues. Germline-derived CDR1 and CDR2 are SEHNR and FQNEAQ (reference sequence). As DNA, the CDR3 is TGTGCCAGCAGCTTAGACAGTAACGCTGAAGCTTTCTTT. Amino acids: CASSLDSNAEAFF.

The rearrangement uses TRBV11-2 and TRBJ1-1, with 9 nucleotides matching TRBD1. The length of the CDR3 is 17 residues. V lost 5 bases and J lost 0; bases outside the gene matches: 10. CDR1 is SGHAT, CDR2 FQNNGV, per germline. The CDR3 is CASSIYRGQAMNTEAFF. CDR3 DNA: TGTGCCAGCAGCATTTACAGGGGGCAGGCCATGAACACTGAAGCTTTCTTT.

Of note for this clone: The junction departs from the called germline gene at one end, perhaps through a read error. The rearrangement joins TRBV25-1 to TRBJ1-2, with a tentative D call TRBD1 (5 bases). In germline, CDR1 is MGHDK, CDR2 SYGVNS. CDR3 size: 14 residues. The DNA for the CDR3 is TGTGCCAGCTGTGACCGGGACGCCGGGGCTGGCTACACCTTC. Translation: CASCDRDAGAGYTF.

The chain recombines TRBV5-5 with TRBJ1-3, with unresolved D. Trimming shortened V by 0 bases and J by 5 bases, and 9 bases separated the two germline ends. Germline lookup yields CDR1 SGHKS and CDR2 YYEKEE (reference sequence). The CDR3 has 14 amino acids. The CDR3 region is CASSLAIVRNTIYF. The CDR3 DNA reads TGTGCCAGCAGCTTGGCTATAGTCCGAAACACCATATATTTT.

The chain employs TRBV6-5 and TRBJ2-2, with D possibly matching TRBD2 (6 bases). CDR1 is MNHEY, CDR2 SVGAGI, per germline. Trimming took 5 bases from V and 7 from J, leaving 17 bases between them. The CDR3 contains 15 residues. The CDR3 region is CASSPFYWGGGELFF. The CDR3 nucleotides are TGTGCCAGCAGTCCCTTCTATTGGGGAGGCGGGGAGCTGTTTTTT.

V usage is TRBV6-4 and J usage is TRBJ2-1; D is possibly TRBD1 or TRBD2 (5 bases each). The CDR3 spans 15 residues. Germline CDR1 MRHNA, CDR2 SNTAGT. Trimming took off 1 base at V and 7 bases at J, with 14 bases between the two ends. This CDR3 reads CASSDLNGATNEQFF. As DNA, the CDR3 is TGTGCCAGCAGTGACTTAAACGGGGCGACTAATGAGCAGTTCTTC.

V is TRBV30 and J is TRBJ2-1, with unresolved D. CDR3 length: 11 amino acids. V was cut by 5 bases and J by 6 bases, with 8 bases left in between. Per germline, CDR1 GTSNPN and CDR2 SVGIG (reference sequence). The CDR3 DNA is TGTGCCTGGGCTACCCGCAATGAGCAGTTCTTC. Protein product: CAWATRNEQFF. The entire variable domain, with the rest obtained from reference TRBV30 and TRBJ2-1, is as follows: SQTIHQWPATLVQPVGSPLSLECTVEGTSNPNLYWYRQAAGRGLQLLFYSVGIGQISSEVPQNLSASRPQDRQFILSSKKLLLSDSGFYLCAWATRNEQFFGPGTRLTVL.